Below are 15 T cell receptor beta chains sequenced from a single sample in a study of blood T cell repertoires in COVID-19. Data came from immunoSEQ multiplex PCR; TCRdb stores just in-frame clones and leaves some out. This sample has 250,000 or so clones, with 75% to 90% found just once. Sequenced input: peripheral blood. The receptor source for this set is a woman in her thirties or forties who had recovered from COVID-19.

This clone was recorded once. The V and J genes are TRBV20-1 and TRBJ1-1; D perhaps matches TRBD1 (5 bases). Looked up from germline, CDR1 is DFQATT and CDR2 is SNEGSKA (reference sequence). This CDR3 has 11 residues. V gave up 3 bases and J gave up 7 bases, with 9 bases separating them. The CDR3 DNA follows: TGCAGTGCTAGGGGTAGGGGTGAAGCTTTCTTT. Translating it yields CSARGRGEAFF.

The gene calls are TRBV5-1 and TRBJ1-1, with TRBD1 identical over 10 bases. The CDR3 covers 16 residues. Trimming removed 4 bases from V and 1 base from J; junction bases left unmatched: 7. From germline, CDR1 is SGHRS and CDR2 YFSETQ. The CDR3 reads CASSTRQGATNTEAFF. Written as DNA, the CDR3 is TGCGCCAGCAGCACCCGACAGGGGGCGACGAACACTGAAGCTTTCTTT.

V usage is TRBV10-3 and J usage is TRBJ1-1; D possibly corresponds to TRBD1 (5 bases). The CDR3 covers 14 residues. The V gene lost 3 bases and the J gene lost 1 base, with 9 bases spanning the gap. Germline loops: CDR1 ENHRY, CDR2 SYGVKD. In DNA form, the CDR3 reads TGTGCCATCAGTGATAGGACAACGAACACTGAAGCTTTCTTT. It encodes CAISDRTTNTEAFF.

The chain links TRBV6-5 to TRBJ2-5, with 7 bases aligning to TRBD2. CDR3 length equals 13 residues. CDR1 is MNHEY and CDR2 is SVGAGI in the germline V gene. Unmatched junction bases numbered 5, after V lost 6 bases and J lost 4 bases. CDR3 loop: CASRPTSSETQYF. Here the CDR3 DNA reads TGTGCCAGCAGACCGACTAGCTCAGAGACCCAGTACTTC.

This chain links TRBV7-9 with TRBJ2-2, with 7 bases aligning to TRBD2. CDR3 size: 14 residues. With 7 bases clipped from V and 3 bases from J, the junction kept 5 bases outside the gene matches. CDR1 and CDR2 (germline): SEHNR, FQNEAQ (reference sequence). CDR3 bases: TGTGCCAGCACCATCGGGGGGTACACCGGGGAGCTGTTTTTT. Its protein product is CASTIGGYTGELFF.

The chain employs TRBV6-6 and TRBJ2-7, with 9 bases aligning to TRBD2. Germline V lookup: CDR1 MNHNY, CDR2 SVGAGI (reference sequence). The V segment lost 10 bases and the J segment 3 bases; nucleotides outside the gene matches: 13. CDR3 size: 15 residues. The CDR3 DNA reads TGTGCCACAACCCCGGCGGGGGGGCCGATCTACGAGCAGTACTTC. Translating it yields CATTPAGGPIYEQYF.

The chain uses TRBV6-6 and TRBJ2-1; 8 nucleotides align to TRBD2. Germline trimming cut 2 bases from V and 4 bases from J; bases unmatched to any gene: 7. The CDR3 runs to 16 residues. Germline-derived CDR1 and CDR2 are MNHNY and SVGAGI (reference sequence). This chain's CDR3 is CASSYGSGKGYNEQFF. CDR3 sequence (DNA): TGTGCCAGCAGTTACGGTAGCGGGAAAGGGTACAATGAGCAGTTCTTC.

This chain joins TRBV5-6 and TRBJ2-4; D possibly corresponds to TRBD2 (6 bases). This CDR3 has 15 amino acids. The germline gives CDR1 SGHDT, CDR2 YYEEEE. V was shortened by 3 bases and J by 6 bases, with 16 bases between the two germline ends. In DNA, the CDR3 is TGTGCCAGCAGCTACCCCGCCGGGGGAGGAAACATTCAGTACTTC. Translation: CASSYPAGGGNIQYF.

This clone was seen only once. The chain carries TRBV2 and TRBJ1-6, with D uncertain. This CDR3 has 11 amino acids. Germline CDR1 reads SNHLY; CDR2 reads FYNNEI. V lost 6 bases, J lost 16 bases, and 13 bases lay in between. The CDR3 nucleotides are TGTGCCAGCAGCCAGGCCCAAGTACTCCACTTT. It yields the protein CASSQAQVLHF.

The chain uses TRBV18 and TRBJ2-1; 11 bases align to TRBD2. CDR3 length equals 15 residues. V was pared by 4 bases and J by 6 bases, with 5 bases of the junction left unmatched. In germline, CDR1 is KGHSH, CDR2 LQKENI. The CDR3 protein is CASSQTSGRTNEQFF. DNA for the CDR3: TGTGCCAGCTCACAAACTAGCGGGAGAACCAATGAGCAGTTCTTC.

The chain links TRBV11-2 to TRBJ2-7; perhaps TRBD2 as D (6 bases). Deletions cut 5 bases from V and 3 bases from J, with 14 bases between. Germline V gene sequence: CDR1 SGHAT, CDR2 FQNNGV. The CDR3 covers 14 residues. CDR3 in DNA: TGTGCCAGCAGCCTCCCCCTGCGGGACTACGAGCAGTACGTC. This gives the protein CASSLPLRDYEQYV.

This sequence joins TRBV5-1 and TRBJ1-2; no clear D gene. The V end was cut by 0 bases, the J end by 8 bases, with 14 bases between. Germline V gives CDR1 SGHRS, CDR2 YFSETQ. CDR3 length equals 14 residues. The CDR3 region is CASSLAGDSEGYTF. The CDR3 region has the DNA TGCGCCAGCAGCTTGGCCGGGGATTCGGAGGGCTACACCTTC.

The chain uses TRBV6-5 and TRBJ2-1; 14 bases are a match to TRBD2. Germline CDR1 reads MNHEY; CDR2 reads SVGAGI. With 8 bases clipped from V and 8 bases from J, the junction kept 5 bases outside the gene matches. The CDR3 spans 14 residues. CDR3 sequence (DNA): TGTGCCAGCCGCCTGGGACTAGCGGGGGATGAGCAGTTCTTC. It encodes CASRLGLAGDEQFF.

This clone was counted a single time. The genes are TRBV7-2 and TRBJ2-3; TRBD2 aligns across 8 bases. The CDR3 runs 16 residues. The trim removed 0 bases at V and 3 bases at J, leaving 5 bases unmatched. Per the germline V gene, CDR1 is SGHTA and CDR2 is FQGNSA. For the CDR3, the DNA is TGTGCCAGCAGCTTAGCCCGGACTAGCCTGACAGATACGCAGTATTTT. Translating it yields CASSLARTSLTDTQYF.

The chain employs TRBV6-1 and TRBJ1-2; TRBD1 matches 7 bases. The V gene's germline CDR1 is MNHNS and CDR2 SASEGT. Germline trimming cut 3 bases from V and 5 bases from J; bases unmatched to any gene: 6. This CDR3 is built from 14 residues. CDR3 region: CASSDEGAYYGYTF. The DNA of the CDR3 is TGTGCCAGCAGTGATGAGGGGGCGTATTATGGCTACACCTTC.